This passage covers 12 T cell receptor beta chains from one sample sequenced in a study of blood T cells in healthy people across ages (dated by TCRdb to between 2015 and 2016). Library method: 5' RACE. A second roughly 6 to 11 cycle PCR used a sample-barcoded 5' primer and a J-beta primer mix. Clones were called with MiXCR by TCRdb after fastp trimmed the public reads at Q25, and only in-frame beta chains were retained. Every entry covers one CDR3 protein and lists the most common genes and DNA from its rows. The table for this sample lists roughly 1.9 million distinct CDR3 sequences; about 39% of them were counted only once. The ten largest clones represent 20% to 25% of the sample. What was sequenced was blood. These receptors came from a human donor in good health.

The V call is TRBV7-2, the J call TRBJ2-2, with 7 bases fitting TRBD2. V trimming: 5 bases; J trimming: 3 bases; junction bases outside the gene matches: 6. Germline CDR1 reads SGHTA; CDR2 reads FQGNSA. CDR3 length equals 15 residues. The DNA for the CDR3 is TGTGCCAGCAGCACCGGGACTACCTACACCGGGGAGCTGTTTTTT. This gives the protein CASSTGTTYTGELFF.

The V gene is TRBV20-1, the J gene TRBJ2-1; 9 bases agree with TRBD1. The CDR3 extends over 11 amino acids. Germline values: CDR1 DFQATT, CDR2 SNEGSKA (reference sequence). The V gene end was trimmed by 4 bases and the J gene end by 10 bases; junction bases not matched to a gene: 2. The CDR3 sequence: CSAKDRGEQFF. The CDR3 DNA reads as TGCAGTGCTAAGGACAGGGGAGAGCAGTTCTTC.

The rearrangement joins TRBV6-5 to TRBJ2-7; tentatively, D is TRBD2 (6 bases). Germline V gene lookup returns CDR1 MNHEY and CDR2 SVGAGI. The CDR3 runs to 14 residues. V was trimmed by 8 bases and J by 5 bases, leaving 19 bases between them. The CDR3 loop reads CASRSWSGVDEQYF. CDR3 bases: TGTGCCAGCCGATCATGGTCGGGGGTGGACGAGCAGTACTTC.

The table lists this clonotype with a few counts. V usage is TRBV12-3 or TRBV12-4 and J usage is TRBJ1-1; D is ambiguous. CDR3 length equals 13 residues. With 5 bases removed from V and 0 bases from J, the gap between germline ends came to 7 bases. CDR3 nucleotide sequence: TGTGCCAGCAGTCGACGGTTGAACACTGAAGCTTTCTTT. This codes for CASSRRLNTEAFF.

In the case of this clonotype: The junction differs from germline at one of its ends, possibly a read error. The CDR3 is CASSYLGLAGSLLSDNEQFF. CDR3 sequence (DNA): TGTGCCAGCAGTTACCTGGGACTAGCGGGGAGCCTTCTCTCCGACAATGAGCAGTTCTTC. The chain has TRBV6-2 or TRBV6-3 and TRBJ2-1; TRBD2 aligns across 13 bases. The CDR3 extends over 20 amino acids. Germline-derived CDR1 and CDR2 are MNHEY and SVGEGT.

V gene TRBV10-3 combines with J gene TRBJ2-7; 8 nucleotides agree with TRBD2. Losses at the gene ends were 10 bases for V and 3 bases for J; bases not matched to a gene: 11. There are 14 residues in the CDR3. Germline values: CDR1 ENHRY, CDR2 SYGVKD. The CDR3 nucleotides are TGTGCCACGGGGTACGGGGGGGGTAACTACGAGCAGTACTTC. It yields the protein CATGYGGGNYEQYF.

This chain connects TRBV20-1 to TRBJ1-1; 11 bases fit TRBD1. This CDR3 is 13 amino acids long. Germline CDR1 DFQATT, CDR2 SNEGSKA (reference sequence). Losses at the gene ends were 0 bases for V and 8 bases for J; bases not matched to a gene: 2. Here the CDR3 DNA reads TGCAGTGCTAGAGATGGGGACAGGGGGGAAGCTTTCTTT. It encodes CSARDGDRGEAFF.

CDR3 region: CASTSKPTGPDEGTQYF. DNA for the CDR3: TGTGCCAGCACCTCTAAACCAACAGGGCCGGACGAGGGGACCCAGTACTTC. The chain joins TRBV6-6 to TRBJ2-5; tentatively, D is TRBD1 (6 bases). The CDR3 contains 17 residues. Germline V gives CDR1 MNHNY, CDR2 SVGAGI (reference sequence). Trimming stripped 7 bases from V and 7 bases from J, with 28 bases between.

This chain uses TRBV7-9 with TRBJ2-5, with D perhaps TRBD2 (6 bases). Germline CDR1 SEHNR, CDR2 FQNEAQ (reference sequence). The CDR3 is 14 amino acids. V lost 5 bases to trimming and J lost 6 bases, with 16 bases between them. The CDR3 DNA reads TGTGCCAGCAGCCCTAGTGGAGGGGAAAAGACCCAGTACTTC. As protein: CASSPSGGEKTQYF.

This chain joins TRBV13 and TRBJ2-4, with D hard to call. The germline CDR1 and CDR2 sequences are PRHDT and FYEKMQ (reference sequence). Trimming left V 6 bases short and J 6 bases short, with 12 bases between. The CDR3 runs to 13 residues. The CDR3 loop is CASRSPAGNIQYF. CDR3 bases: TGTGCCAGCAGATCCCCCGCAGGAAACATTCAGTACTTC.

This chain links TRBV5-1 with TRBJ2-6; D perhaps matches TRBD1 (6 bases). Trimming shortened V by 5 bases and J by 4 bases, and 16 bases separated the two germline ends. This CDR3 has 16 amino acids. CDR1 SGHRS and CDR2 YFSETQ come from the germline V gene. In DNA, the CDR3 is TGCGCCAGCAGTCCCAAAGGGGGTTCGGGGGCCAACGTCCTGACTTTC. Translation: CASSPKGGSGANVLTF.

The chain combines TRBV2 with TRBJ2-7, with TRBD1 matching 7 bases. The ends lost 4 bases at V and 0 bases at J; junction bases unmatched: 6. This CDR3 has 15 amino acids. Germline CDR1 SNHLY, CDR2 FYNNEI. The CDR3 sequence is CASSVGQASSYEQYF. CDR3 DNA sequence: TGTGCCAGCAGTGTTGGACAGGCGAGCTCCTACGAGCAGTACTTC.